This entry features one T cell receptor (beta chain) sequence. The data are from a study of blood T cell repertoires in COVID-19. Produced via immunoSEQ multiplex PCR; TCRdb's table is partial and in-frame only. The repertoire has 90,000 to 130,000 clones, around 86% of them found once; the top ten carry 7% to 9%. The sample was peripheral blood. The receptor comes from a man in his 70s with acute or convalescent COVID-19.

The CDR3 here is CASSSLQYSNQPQHF. The CDR3 DNA reads as TGTGCCAGCAGTTCCCTACAGTATAGCAATCAGCCCCAGCATTTT. The gene calls are TRBV27 and TRBJ1-5, with D hard to call. Trimming cost V 4 bases and J 0 bases, with 10 bases left between them. The CDR3 is 15 residues long. Per the germline V gene, CDR1 is MNHEY and CDR2 is SMNVEV (reference sequence).